This entry concerns a single T cell receptor (beta chain). Its antigen remains unidentified. Eight separate reactions for every sample produced the cDNA. Two nested PCRs, of roughly 16 and 10 cycles, processed TCRalpha and TCRbeta cDNA. TCRdb processed the 5' RACE reads again and assigns one entry to each CDR3 protein, with no DNA. The sample includes some 200,000 distinct CDR3 sequences. This CDR3 contains 14 residues. CDR1 and CDR2 (germline): MNHEY, SMNVEV (reference sequence). These data are taken from a study of monozygotic twins with inflammatory bowel disease. Whole-study findings and limits: The authors note that differing immunosuppressive treatments may have added variability to patient repertoires.

The sequenced sample consisted of blood. This sequence originates from a human donor with ulcerative colitis or Crohn's disease, or a healthy co-twin of an affected twin (not recorded which). The genes are TRBV27 and TRBJ1-5. This CDR3 is CASSVRYSNQPQHF.